Given below is one T cell receptor (beta chain) in context. The antigen is undetermined. The record originates from a study of OX40 agonist ivuxolimab in advanced cancers. Whole-study context: Patients in dose escalation had liver, melanoma, kidney or head and neck cancers.

The protocol was immunoSEQ multiplex PCR, while the TCRdb copy is restricted to in-frame clones and leaves out a portion. The top ten hold approximately 3.2% of the sample, which has approximately 66,000 clones, around four fifths seen once. General observations from the study: Normalized T-cell clonal expansion was also low in some nonresponders.

Germline CDR1 ENHRY, CDR2 SYGVKD. Deletions cut 6 bases from V and 4 bases from J, with 12 bases between. The CDR3 extends over 13 amino acids. This TCR derives from an adult with an advanced solid tumor such as melanoma, head and neck, liver or kidney cancer. Specimen: CD4+ or CD8+ T cells sorted from blood, collected in a trial of the OX40 agonist ivuxolimab. The chain joins TRBV10-3 to TRBJ1-2; D perhaps matches TRBD1 (6 bases). In nucleotides, the CDR3 is TGTGCCATCAGGGGAATACAGGGCTATGGCTACACCTTC. It is translated as CAIRGIQGYGYTF.